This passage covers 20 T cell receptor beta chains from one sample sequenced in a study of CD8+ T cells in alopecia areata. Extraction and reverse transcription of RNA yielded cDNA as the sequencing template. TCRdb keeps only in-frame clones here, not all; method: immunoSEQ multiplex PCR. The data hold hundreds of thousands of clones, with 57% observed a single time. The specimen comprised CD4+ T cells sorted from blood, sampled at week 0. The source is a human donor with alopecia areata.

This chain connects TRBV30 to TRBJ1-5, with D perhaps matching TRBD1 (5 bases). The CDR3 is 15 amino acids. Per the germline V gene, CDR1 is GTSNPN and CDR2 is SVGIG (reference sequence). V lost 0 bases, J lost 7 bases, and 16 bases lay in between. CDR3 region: CAWSVLGGTGQPQHF. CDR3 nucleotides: TGTGCCTGGAGTGTACTTGGAGGGACTGGGCAGCCCCAGCATTTT.

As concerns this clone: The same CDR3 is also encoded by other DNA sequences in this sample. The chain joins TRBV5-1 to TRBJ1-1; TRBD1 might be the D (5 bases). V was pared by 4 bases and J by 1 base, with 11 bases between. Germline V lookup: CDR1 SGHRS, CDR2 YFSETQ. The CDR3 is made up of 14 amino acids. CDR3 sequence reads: CASSLGPENTEAFF. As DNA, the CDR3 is TGCGCCAGCAGCCTGGGACCGGAGAACACTGAAGCTTTCTTT.

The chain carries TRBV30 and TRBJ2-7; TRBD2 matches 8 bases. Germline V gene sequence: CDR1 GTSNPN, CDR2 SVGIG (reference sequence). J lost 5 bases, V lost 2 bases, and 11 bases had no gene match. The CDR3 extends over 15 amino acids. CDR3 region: CAWSSMRGARNEQYF. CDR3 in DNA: TGTGCCTGGAGTTCAATGCGGGGGGCACGTAACGAGCAGTACTTC.

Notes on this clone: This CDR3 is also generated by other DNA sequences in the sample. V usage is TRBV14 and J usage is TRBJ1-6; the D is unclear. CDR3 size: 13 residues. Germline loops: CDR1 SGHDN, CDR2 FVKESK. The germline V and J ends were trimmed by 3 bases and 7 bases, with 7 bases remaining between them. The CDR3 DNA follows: TGTGCCAGCAGCCAGGCGTTGAATTCACCCCTCCACTTT. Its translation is CASSQALNSPLHF. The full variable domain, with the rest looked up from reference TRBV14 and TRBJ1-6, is EAGVTQFPSHSVIEKGQTVTLRCDPISGHDNLYWYRRVMGKEIKFLLHFVKESKQDESGMPNNRFLAERTGGTYSTLKVQPAELEDSGVYFCASSQALNSPLHFGNGTRLTVT.

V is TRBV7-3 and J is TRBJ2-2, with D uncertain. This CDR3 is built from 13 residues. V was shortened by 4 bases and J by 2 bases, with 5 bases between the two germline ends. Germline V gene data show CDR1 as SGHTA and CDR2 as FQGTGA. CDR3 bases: TGTGCCAGCAGCTCAGCTAACACCGGGGAGCTGTTTTTT. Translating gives CASSSANTGELFF.

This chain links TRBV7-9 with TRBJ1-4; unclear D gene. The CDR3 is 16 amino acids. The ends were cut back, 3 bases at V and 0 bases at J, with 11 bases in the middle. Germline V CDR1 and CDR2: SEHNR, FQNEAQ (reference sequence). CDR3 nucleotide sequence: TGTGCCAGCAGCTTGGGAGAAGTTGCAACTAATGAAAAACTGTTTTTT. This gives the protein CASSLGEVATNEKLFF.

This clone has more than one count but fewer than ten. The CDR3 DNA follows: TGTGCCAGTAGTACCCTAGGTATTAGGGACACTGAAGCTTTCTTT. It codes for CASSTLGIRDTEAFF. The chain recombines TRBV19 with TRBJ1-1; D remains ambiguous. Germline loops: CDR1 LNHDA, CDR2 SQIVND (reference sequence). The V end was cut by 4 bases, the J end by 3 bases, with 15 bases between. CDR3 size: 15 residues.

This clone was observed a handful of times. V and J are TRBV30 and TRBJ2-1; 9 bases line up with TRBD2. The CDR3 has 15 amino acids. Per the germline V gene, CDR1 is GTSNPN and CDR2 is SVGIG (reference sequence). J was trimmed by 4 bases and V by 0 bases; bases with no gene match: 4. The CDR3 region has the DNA TGTGCCTGGAGTGTAGGTCTAGCGGGGTACAATGAGCAGTTCTTC. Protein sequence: CAWSVGLAGYNEQFF.

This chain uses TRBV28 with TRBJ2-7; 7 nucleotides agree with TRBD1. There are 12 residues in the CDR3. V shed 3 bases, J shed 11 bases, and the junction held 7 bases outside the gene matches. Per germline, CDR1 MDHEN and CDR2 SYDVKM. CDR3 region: CASSFLTGPKYF. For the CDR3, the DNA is TGTGCCAGCAGTTTCTTGACAGGGCCCAAGTACTTC.

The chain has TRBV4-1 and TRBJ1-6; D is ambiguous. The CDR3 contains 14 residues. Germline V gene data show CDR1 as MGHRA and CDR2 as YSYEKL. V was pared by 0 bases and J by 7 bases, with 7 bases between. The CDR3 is CASSQDMQNSPLHF. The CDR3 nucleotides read TGCGCCAGCAGCCAAGATATGCAGAATTCACCCCTCCACTTT.

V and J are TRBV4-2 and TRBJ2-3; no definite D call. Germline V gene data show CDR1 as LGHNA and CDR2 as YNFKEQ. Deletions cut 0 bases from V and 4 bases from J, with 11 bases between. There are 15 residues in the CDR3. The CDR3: CASSQDLVPSDTQYF. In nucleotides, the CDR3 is TGTGCCAGCAGCCAAGATTTGGTTCCATCAGATACGCAGTATTTT.

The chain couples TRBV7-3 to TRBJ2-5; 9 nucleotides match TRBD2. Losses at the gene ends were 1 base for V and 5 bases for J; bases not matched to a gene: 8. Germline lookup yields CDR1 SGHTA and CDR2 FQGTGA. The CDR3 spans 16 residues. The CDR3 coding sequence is TGTGCCAGCAGCTTAAAGGGGGGGACTAGCAAGGAGACCCAGTACTTC. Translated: CASSLKGGTSKETQYF.

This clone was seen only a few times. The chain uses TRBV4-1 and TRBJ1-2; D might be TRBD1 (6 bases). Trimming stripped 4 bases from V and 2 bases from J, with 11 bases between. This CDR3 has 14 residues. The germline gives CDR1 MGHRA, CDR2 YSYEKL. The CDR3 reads CASSPGDRNYGYTF. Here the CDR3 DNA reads TGCGCCAGCAGCCCCGGAGACAGGAACTATGGCTACACCTTC.

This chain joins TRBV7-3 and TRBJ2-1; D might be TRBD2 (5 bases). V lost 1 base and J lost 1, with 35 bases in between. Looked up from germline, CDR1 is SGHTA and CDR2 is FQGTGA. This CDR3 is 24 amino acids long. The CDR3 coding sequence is TGTGCCAGCAGCTTAAAATCGCGTAAAGACCGGACTTCCCATTACTTCAATTCCTACAATGAGCAGTTCTTC. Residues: CASSLKSRKDRTSHYFNSYNEQFF.

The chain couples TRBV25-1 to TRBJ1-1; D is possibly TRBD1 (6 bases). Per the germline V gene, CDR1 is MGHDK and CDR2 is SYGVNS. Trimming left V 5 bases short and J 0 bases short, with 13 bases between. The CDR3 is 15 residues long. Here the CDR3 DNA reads TGTGCCAGCAGTCCGATGACAGGAATGAACACTGAAGCTTTCTTT. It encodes CASSPMTGMNTEAFF.

The CDR3 coding sequence is TGTGCCAGCAGCTTAGGACTCGCCTACAATGAGCAGTTCTTC. Translating it yields CASSLGLAYNEQFF. The V and J genes are TRBV7-2 and TRBJ2-1; no clear D gene. Trimming took 1 base from V and 2 from J, leaving 6 bases between them. CDR3 length: 14 amino acids. The germline V gene has CDR1 SGHTA and CDR2 FQGNSA.

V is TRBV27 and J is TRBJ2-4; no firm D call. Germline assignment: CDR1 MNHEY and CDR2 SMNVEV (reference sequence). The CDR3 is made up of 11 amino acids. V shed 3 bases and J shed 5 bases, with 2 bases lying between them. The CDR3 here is CASSFQNIQYF. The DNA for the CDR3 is TGTGCCAGCAGTTTTCAAAACATTCAGTACTTC.

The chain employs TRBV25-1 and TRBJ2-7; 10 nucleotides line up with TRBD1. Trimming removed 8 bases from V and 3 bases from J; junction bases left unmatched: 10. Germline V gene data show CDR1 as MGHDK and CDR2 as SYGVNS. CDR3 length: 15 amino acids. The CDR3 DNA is TGTGCCAGCTCGGAACCGGGACAGGGGTGCTACGAGCAGTACTTC. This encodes CASSEPGQGCYEQYF.

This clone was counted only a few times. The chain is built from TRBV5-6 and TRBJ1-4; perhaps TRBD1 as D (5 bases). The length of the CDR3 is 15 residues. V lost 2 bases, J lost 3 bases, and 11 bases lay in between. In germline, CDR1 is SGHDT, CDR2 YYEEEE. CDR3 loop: CASSFVDSANEKLFF. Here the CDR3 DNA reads TGTGCCAGCAGCTTTGTTGACAGTGCTAATGAAAAACTGTTTTTT.

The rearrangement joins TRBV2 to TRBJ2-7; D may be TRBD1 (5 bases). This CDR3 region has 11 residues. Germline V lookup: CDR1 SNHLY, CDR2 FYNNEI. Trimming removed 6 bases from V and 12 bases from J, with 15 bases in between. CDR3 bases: TGTGCCAGCAGGCTCTCAGGGTCTCGGTACTTC. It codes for CASRLSGSRYF.